One sample yielded the 16 T cell receptor beta chains listed below, sequenced in a study of T-cell reconstitution after alpha-beta-depleted transplantation in children. Molecular barcoding with unique molecular identifiers was used for the TCRbeta library. TCRdb re-called the PCR reads with MiXCR, one entry per CDR3 protein. The table includes around 700,000 distinct CDR3 sequences, 13% detected once. The starting material was PBMCs, obtained before TCRalphabeta/CD19-depleted stem cell transplant. Source of these receptors: a girl aged 2-10 years with congenital amegakaryocytic thrombocytopenia, due to receive a stem cell transplant.

At least ten counts were recorded for this clonotype. The chain links TRBV6-5 to TRBJ2-3; D is possibly TRBD2 (6 bases). The CDR3 runs to 17 residues. V was cut by 0 bases and J by 0 bases, with 13 bases left in between. In germline, CDR1 is MNHEY, CDR2 SVGAGI. CDR3 DNA: TGTGCCAGCAGTTACTCGGGAGGAGCCCCTAGCACAGATACGCAGTATTTT. It is translated as CASSYSGGAPSTDTQYF.

Details on this clonotype: A much larger clone differs from this one at a single base, so this may be a read error. The chain is built from TRBV6-1 and TRBJ2-3, with 8 positions matching TRBD2. This CDR3 is built from 17 residues. CDR1 and CDR2 from the germline V gene are MNHNS and SASEGT. The CDR3 reads CASSKPPGRGVTDTQFF. Written as DNA, the CDR3 is TGTGCCAGCAGTAAGCCACCCGGGAGGGGCGTTACAGATACGCAGTTTTTT.

The J gene is TRBJ2-2, the V gene TRBV5-1; possibly TRBD2 for D (7 bases). The germline V gene has CDR1 SGHRS and CDR2 YFSETQ. V was shortened by 1 base and J by 6 bases, with 10 bases between the two germline ends. The CDR3 is 14 residues long. The DNA of the CDR3 is TGCGCCAGCAGCTTGATCGGGGGGCCCGGGGAGCTGTTTTTT. This sequence encodes CASSLIGGPGELFF.

This clonotype was counted between two and nine times. The chain carries TRBV6-5 and TRBJ1-2; no clear D. This CDR3 is 13 amino acids long. Germline CDR1 is MNHEY and CDR2 is SVGAGI. V lost 2 bases to trimming and J lost 4 bases, with 8 bases between them. The CDR3: CASSYGSLYGYTF. The CDR3 DNA follows: TGTGCCAGCAGTTACGGCAGTCTCTATGGCTACACCTTC.

This rearrangement joins TRBV19 to TRBJ2-7; 9 bases are shared with TRBD1. The CDR3 contains 14 residues. Trimming cost V 5 bases and J 5 bases; bases outside gene matches: 7. Germline assignment: CDR1 LNHDA and CDR2 SQIVND (reference sequence). As DNA, the CDR3 is TGTGCCAGTAGTTCGGGACAGGGTATGAACGAGCAGTACTTC. Translation: CASSSGQGMNEQYF.

The V call is TRBV5-1, the J call TRBJ2-5; 8 nucleotides align to TRBD2. Germline V CDR1 and CDR2: SGHRS, YFSETQ. With 5 bases clipped from V and 6 bases from J, the junction kept 15 bases outside the gene matches. The CDR3 has 16 amino acids. CDR3 DNA: TGCGCCAGCAGTTCCGGGTCCGGGAGGGCCTCTCAGACCCAGTACTTC. It yields the protein CASSSGSGRASQTQYF.

This clonotype appeared many times. V is TRBV5-1 and J is TRBJ1-1; D gene ambiguous. This CDR3 contains 14 residues. Trimming pared 0 bases from V and 1 base from J, leaving 7 bases between. Germline CDR1 is SGHRS and CDR2 is YFSETQ. Written as DNA, the CDR3 is TGCGCCAGCAGCTTGGACCTCACGAACACTGAAGCTTTCTTT. Its translation is CASSLDLTNTEAFF.

This clonotype has a handful of counts. J is TRBJ1-2 and V is TRBV20-1; D is uncertain. CDR3 length: 11 residues. Germline values: CDR1 DFQATT, CDR2 SNEGSKA (reference sequence). V dropped 4 bases and J dropped 8 bases, with 11 bases sitting between them. CDR3 nucleotide sequence: TGCAGTGCTATTAGGCAGGACGGCTACACCTTC. It translates to CSAIRQDGYTF.

This clonotype has more than one count but fewer than ten. V and J are TRBV2 and TRBJ2-5; D is tentatively TRBD1 or TRBD2 (5 bases each). CDR3 length equals 13 residues. CDR1 SNHLY and CDR2 FYNNEI come from the germline V gene. The germline V and J ends were trimmed by 7 bases and 7 bases, with 16 bases remaining between them. Written as DNA, the CDR3 is TGTGCCAGCACAGCCGGGACCGGCGGGACCCAGTACTTC. As protein: CASTAGTGGTQYF. The full variable domain, its missing parts supplied by reference TRBV2 and TRBJ2-5, is EPEVTQTPSHQVTQMGQEVILRCVPISNHLYFYWYRQILGQKVEFLVSFYNNEISEKSEIFDDQFSVERPDGSNFTLKIRSTKLEDSAMYFCASTAGTGGTQYFGPGTRLLVL.

This clonotype was detected many times. V and J are TRBV10-3 and TRBJ1-4; TRBD1 aligns across 11 bases. CDR1 and CDR2 from the germline V gene are ENHRY and SYGVKD. The CDR3 is made up of 15 amino acids. Germline trimming cut 3 bases from V and 7 bases from J; bases unmatched to any gene: 4. The CDR3: CAISESGTGGEKLFF. In DNA form, the CDR3 reads TGTGCCATCAGTGAATCCGGGACAGGGGGTGAAAAACTGTTTTTT.

This clonotype was recorded a few times. The CDR3 coding sequence is TGTGCCAGCAGCATTTCTGGGGGCGAGCAGTTCTTC. This translates into CASSISGGEQFF. The chain recombines TRBV7-7 with TRBJ2-1, with a weak D call TRBD1 (6 bases). The CDR3 runs to 12 residues. Looked up from germline, CDR1 is SSHAT and CDR2 is FNYEAQ (reference sequence). V dropped 5 bases and J dropped 10 bases, with 12 bases sitting between them.

For the CDR3, the DNA is TGTGCCAGCAGTGCGAAACAAGAGACCCAGTACTTC. Its protein product is CASSAKQETQYF. The V gene is TRBV28, the J gene TRBJ2-5; D remains unclear. The V gene lost 5 bases and the J gene lost 2 bases, with 6 bases spanning the gap. In germline, CDR1 is MDHEN, CDR2 SYDVKM. The CDR3 loop spans 12 amino acids.

At least ten counts were recorded for this clonotype. V and J are TRBV6-1 and TRBJ1-1; unclear D gene. V lost 2 bases and J lost 1, with 2 bases in between. This CDR3 has 12 amino acids. Looked up from germline, CDR1 is MNHNS and CDR2 is SASEGT. CDR3 loop: CASSEQNTEAFF. The CDR3, as DNA: TGTGCCAGCAGTGAACAGAACACTGAAGCTTTCTTT.

CDR3 sequence reads: CSASGTRRGEQYF. Here the CDR3 DNA reads TGCAGTGCTTCCGGGACTAGGAGGGGCGAGCAGTACTTC. The chain recombines TRBV20-1 with TRBJ2-7, with TRBD2 identical over 8 bases. The CDR3 is 13 residues long. V shed 5 bases and J 6 bases; nucleotides not matched to a gene: 9. CDR1 is DFQATT and CDR2 is SNEGSKA in the germline V gene (reference sequence).

This sequence joins TRBV7-2 and TRBJ2-3; D is unclear. The V and J ends lost 3 bases and 0 bases respectively, with 13 bases between them. Looked up from germline, CDR1 is SGHTA and CDR2 is FQGNSA. The CDR3 spans 16 residues. Written as DNA, the CDR3 is TGTGCCAGCAGCTTCCCGGCGGAAACTAGCACAGATACGCAGTATTTT. Amino acid sequence: CASSFPAETSTDTQYF.

This clonotype was recorded at least ten times. The chain combines TRBV5-3 with TRBJ2-7, with D tentatively TRBD2 (6 bases). TRBV5-3 is an ORF for which the function is uncertain. This CDR3 contains 13 residues. V lost 4 bases, J lost 1 base, and 9 bases lay in between. The CDR3 sequence: CARSPTRSYEQYF. The CDR3 DNA is TGTGCCAGAAGCCCGACTAGGTCCTACGAGCAGTACTTC.